These 21 T cell receptor beta chains originate from one sample sequenced in a study of shared clonotypes between healthy human individuals. Positive CCR7 selection of CD45RO-negative cells yielded the naive CD8 cells, and terminally differentiated effector memory CD45RA+ cells were excluded. Here immunoSEQ multiplex PCR was the method, and the copy in TCRdb shows in-frame clones only, minus some. The sample carries around 1,900,000 clones, approximately 92% recorded once. Sequenced: naive CD8+ T cells from PBMCs. Receptor source: a man younger than 30 in good health. Some clones in this sample may be carry-over from other donors' samples.

This clone was recorded once. The chain recombines TRBV16 with TRBJ2-7; D call uncertain. The CDR3 totals 12 residues. The germline V gene encodes CDR1 KGHSY and CDR2 FQNENV. Trimming left V 5 bases short and J 2 bases short, with 7 bases between. CDR3 in amino acids: CASSFRPYEQYF. Written as DNA, the CDR3 is TGTGCCAGCAGCTTCCGCCCCTACGAGCAGTACTTC.

The chain combines TRBV4-1 with TRBJ1-1; D remains unclear. Germline CDR1 reads MGHRA; CDR2 reads YSYEKL. With 1 base removed from V and 0 bases from J, the gap between germline ends came to 9 bases. The length of the CDR3 is 15 residues. The CDR3 loop reads CASSQVRLLNTEAFF. As DNA, the CDR3 is TGCGCCAGCAGCCAAGTCCGGCTACTGAACACTGAAGCTTTCTTT.

This chain connects TRBV23-1 to TRBJ2-2; D gene unclear. TRBV23-1 carries the ORF label, with uncertain function. This CDR3 has 14 amino acids. Between the trimmed V and J ends, which lost 8 bases and 3 bases, there was a span of 13 bases. As DNA, the CDR3 is TGCGCCAGCGCTCCCCCAGGACACACCGGGGAGCTGTTTTTT. Its translation is CASAPPGHTGELFF.

CDR3 in DNA: TGTGCCAGCAGGTGGACAGGGGGCGGTCAGCCCCAGCATTTT. It specifies CASRWTGGGQPQHF. The chain combines TRBV27 with TRBJ1-5, with 11 bases that match TRBD1. The CDR3 spans 14 residues. Unmatched junction bases numbered 4, after V lost 6 bases and J lost 6 bases. Germline V gene sequence: CDR1 MNHEY, CDR2 SMNVEV (reference sequence).

V usage is TRBV11-2 and J usage is TRBJ2-7; 7 nucleotides match TRBD1. CDR3 length equals 14 residues. Trimming took 7 bases from V and 2 from J; bases not matched to a gene: 8. Germline V gene lookup returns CDR1 SGHAT and CDR2 FQNNGV. CDR3 nucleotide sequence: TGTGCCAGCATCGGGACAGCCAGAGCCTACGAGCAGTACTTC. It codes for CASIGTARAYEQYF.

A few counts support this clone. The chain joins TRBV6-5 to TRBJ2-2; D call uncertain. The CDR3 sequence is 14 residues long. The germline CDR1 and CDR2 sequences are MNHEY and SVGAGI. The ends were cut back, 6 bases at V and 6 bases at J, with 14 bases in the middle. The CDR3 region has the DNA TGTGCCAGCAGCAACACGGCTGTTGCCGGGGAGCTGTTTTTT. Translating gives CASSNTAVAGELFF.

This clone was detected once. V gene TRBV27 combines with J gene TRBJ2-2; D not certain. Germline V gives CDR1 MNHEY, CDR2 SMNVEV (reference sequence). This CDR3 has 14 residues. V was cut by 8 bases and J by 3 bases, with 13 bases left in between. Here the CDR3 reads CASSTLLYTGELFF. The CDR3 coding sequence is TGTGCCAGCTCAACTCTCTTGTACACCGGGGAGCTGTTTTTT.

The rearrangement joins TRBV5-1 to TRBJ2-7, with TRBD2 identical over 9 bases. The CDR3 is 15 residues long. The V segment lost 0 bases and the J segment 3 bases; nucleotides outside the gene matches: 4. Germline V gene data show CDR1 as SGHRS and CDR2 as YFSETQ. For the CDR3, the DNA is TGCGCCAGCAGCTTGGCAGCGGGAGGAGTCTACGAGCAGTACTTC. It specifies CASSLAAGGVYEQYF.

This clone was recorded once. J is TRBJ2-2 and V is TRBV7-2; D not certain. CDR1 is SGHTA, CDR2 FQGNSA, per germline. The CDR3 runs 14 residues. Trimming took 5 bases from V and 0 from J, leaving 7 bases between them. CDR3 amino acids: CASSPYANTGELFF. The CDR3 DNA is TGTGCCAGCAGCCCATACGCGAACACCGGGGAGCTGTTTTTT.

The rearrangement joins TRBV19 to TRBJ2-5; tentatively, D is TRBD2 (6 bases). From germline, CDR1 is LNHDA and CDR2 SQIVND (reference sequence). Trimming removed 6 bases at V and 4 bases at J, with 24 bases between. This CDR3 region has 17 residues. This chain's CDR3 is CASSDETGGGPSETQYF. CDR3 nucleotide sequence: TGTGCCAGTAGCGATGAGACTGGGGGAGGCCCTTCAGAGACCCAGTACTTC.

The chain employs TRBV28 and TRBJ1-5; D unresolved. The CDR3 covers 17 residues. Germline CDR1 reads MDHEN; CDR2 reads SYDVKM. V shed 4 bases and J shed 7 bases, with 23 bases lying between them. CDR3 nucleotides: TGTGCCAGCAGTTGTGAGGAGATGGGGTCCGACCCCCAGCCCCAGCATTTT. This gives the protein CASSCEEMGSDPQPQHF. Full variable domain (missing parts from reference TRBV28 and TRBJ1-5): DVKVTQSSRYLVKRTGEKVFLECVQDMDHENMFWYRQDPGLGLRLIYFSYDVKMKEKGDIPEGYSVSREKKERFSLILESASTNQTSMYLCASSCEEMGSDPQPQHFGDGTRLSIL.

In regard to this clone: Other DNA sequences in this sample translate to the same CDR3. This chain connects TRBV28 to TRBJ2-7; D possibly corresponds to TRBD2 (5 bases). The CDR3 covers 14 residues. Per the germline V gene, CDR1 is MDHEN and CDR2 is SYDVKM. V was shortened by 2 bases and J by 0 bases, with 8 bases between the two germline ends. The CDR3 nucleotides are TGTGCCAGCAGTTTAAGTCGGGACTCCTACGAGCAGTACTTC. Translating it yields CASSLSRDSYEQYF.

The chain carries TRBV6-5 and TRBJ1-4; D is uncertain. Trimming stripped 8 bases from V and 0 bases from J, with 13 bases between. CDR3 length: 15 amino acids. CDR1 and CDR2 from the germline V gene are MNHEY and SVGAGI. The CDR3 nucleotides are TGTGCCAGCGGAGTGTGGGCAGCAACTAATGAAAAACTGTTTTTT. Its protein product is CASGVWAATNEKLFF.

The chain uses TRBV11-2 and TRBJ1-3; tentatively, D is TRBD1 (6 bases). V dropped 6 bases and J dropped 1 base, with 13 bases sitting between them. CDR1 is SGHAT, CDR2 FQNNGV, per germline. The CDR3 spans 15 residues. The CDR3 sequence is CASRPDRFSGNTIYF. DNA of the CDR3: TGTGCCAGCAGACCAGACAGGTTTTCTGGAAACACCATATATTTT. Full variable domain (remainder filled in from reference TRBV11-2 and TRBJ1-3): EAGVAQSPRYKIIEKRQSVAFWCNPISGHATLYWYQQILGQGPKLLIQFQNNGVVDDSQLPKDRFSAERLKGVDSTLKIQPAKLEDSAVYLCASRPDRFSGNTIYFGEGSWLTVV.

The chain employs TRBV5-1 and TRBJ2-1; D is undetermined. Germline CDR1 and CDR2: SGHRS and YFSETQ. Trimming took 0 bases from V and 9 from J, leaving 10 bases between them. There are 13 residues in the CDR3. The CDR3 region is CASSLASSGEQFF. The CDR3 bases are TGCGCCAGCAGCTTGGCGTCTAGTGGTGAGCAGTTCTTC.

The CDR3, as DNA: TGTGCCAGCAGTCCGTCGACAGGGGGGTACACTGAAGCTTTCTTT. Translation gives CASSPSTGGYTEAFF. The chain uses TRBV28 and TRBJ1-1; 9 bases align to TRBD1. Germline-derived CDR1 and CDR2 are MDHEN and SYDVKM. The trim removed 5 bases at V and 3 bases at J, leaving 7 bases unmatched. The CDR3 loop spans 15 amino acids.

CDR3 sequence: CASSYSLLGGVDGQYF. Written as DNA, the CDR3 is TGTGCCAGCAGTTACTCGCTGTTGGGGGGGGTTGATGGGCAGTATTTT. This chain uses TRBV6-6 with TRBJ2-3, with 7 bases matching TRBD2. J gave up 11 bases and V 0 bases, and 14 bases lay outside the gene matches. The CDR3 is 16 residues long. The germline CDR1 and CDR2 sequences are MNHNY and SVGAGI (reference sequence).

The CDR3, as DNA: TGTGCCAGCAGCGCACAGACTAGCGGGATTTACAATGAGCAGTTCTTC. Translated: CASSAQTSGIYNEQFF. The chain has TRBV9 and TRBJ2-1, with 11 positions matching TRBD2. Germline CDR1 is SGDLS and CDR2 is YYNGEE. This CDR3 is built from 16 residues. The trim removed 3 bases at V and 4 bases at J, leaving 6 bases unmatched.

V usage is TRBV9 and J usage is TRBJ2-5; 10 bases agree with TRBD1. V gave up 1 base and J gave up 3 bases; unmatched junction bases: 6. Germline CDR1 is SGDLS and CDR2 is YYNGEE. The CDR3 runs to 16 residues. The CDR3 sequence: CASSVFSGTGEETQYF. DNA for the CDR3: TGTGCCAGCAGCGTATTCTCGGGGACAGGGGAAGAGACCCAGTACTTC.

The V and J genes are TRBV29-1 and TRBJ2-1, with D unclear. Germline CDR1 is SQVTM and CDR2 is ANQGSEA. This CDR3 spans 15 amino acids. Trimming removed 1 base from V and 0 bases from J, with 10 bases in between. DNA for the CDR3: TGCAGCGTTGAAGTTGAGTTGAGCTCCTACAATGAGCAGTTCTTC. It yields the protein CSVEVELSSYNEQFF.

The chain joins TRBV2 to TRBJ2-1; 10 nucleotides agree with TRBD2. V lost 7 bases, J lost 8 bases, and 11 bases stayed unmatched. CDR3 size: 15 residues. The germline V gene encodes CDR1 SNHLY and CDR2 FYNNEI. CDR3 sequence (DNA): TGTGCCAGCAAGGCTAGCGGGAGATCCTGGGATGAGCAGTTCTTC. Amino acids: CASKASGRSWDEQFF.